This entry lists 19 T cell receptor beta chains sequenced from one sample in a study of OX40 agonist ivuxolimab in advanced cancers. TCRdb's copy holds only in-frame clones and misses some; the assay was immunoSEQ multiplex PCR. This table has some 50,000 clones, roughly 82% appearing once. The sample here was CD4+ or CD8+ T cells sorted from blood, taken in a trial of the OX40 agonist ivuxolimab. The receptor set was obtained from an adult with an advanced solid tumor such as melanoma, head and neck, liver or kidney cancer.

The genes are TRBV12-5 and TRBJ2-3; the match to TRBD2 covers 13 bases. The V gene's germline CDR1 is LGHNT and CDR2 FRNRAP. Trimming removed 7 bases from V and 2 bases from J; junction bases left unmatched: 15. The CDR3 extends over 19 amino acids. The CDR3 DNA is TGTGCTAGTGTCCAACTAGCGGGGGGGCTCGCTCCACTCACAGATACGCAGTATTTT. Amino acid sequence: CASVQLAGGLAPLTDTQYF.

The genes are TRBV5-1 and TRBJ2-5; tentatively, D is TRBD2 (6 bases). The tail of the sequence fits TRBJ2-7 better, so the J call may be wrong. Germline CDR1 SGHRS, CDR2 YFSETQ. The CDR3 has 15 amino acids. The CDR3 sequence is CASSLINAGGYEQYF. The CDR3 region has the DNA TGCGCCAGCAGCTTGATAAACGCCGGGGGCTACGAGCAGTACTTC.

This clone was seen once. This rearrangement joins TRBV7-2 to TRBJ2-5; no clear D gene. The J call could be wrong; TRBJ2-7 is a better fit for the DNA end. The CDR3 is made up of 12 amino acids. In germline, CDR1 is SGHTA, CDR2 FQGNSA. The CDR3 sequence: CASSQVGNEQYF. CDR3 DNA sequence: TGTGCCAGCAGCCAAGTCGGCAACGAGCAGTACTTC.

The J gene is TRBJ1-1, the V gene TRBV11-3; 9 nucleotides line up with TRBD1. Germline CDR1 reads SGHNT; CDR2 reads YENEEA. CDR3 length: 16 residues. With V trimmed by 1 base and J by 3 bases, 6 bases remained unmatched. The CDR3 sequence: CASSLAGTGLYTEAFF. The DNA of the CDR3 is TGTGCCAGCAGCTTAGCGGGGACAGGGCTATACACTGAAGCTTTCTTT.

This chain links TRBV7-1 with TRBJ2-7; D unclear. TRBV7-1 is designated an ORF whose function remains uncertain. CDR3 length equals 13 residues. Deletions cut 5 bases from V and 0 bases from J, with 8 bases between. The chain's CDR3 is CASSPPASYEQYF. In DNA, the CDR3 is TGTGCCAGCAGCCCCCCGGCCTCCTACGAGCAGTACTTC.

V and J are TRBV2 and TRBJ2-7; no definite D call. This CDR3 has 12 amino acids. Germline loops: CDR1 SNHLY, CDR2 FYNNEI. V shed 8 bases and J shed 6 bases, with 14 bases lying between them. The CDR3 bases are TGTGCCAGCGGACCCTCGTGGGGCGAGCAGTACTTC. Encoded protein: CASGPSWGEQYF. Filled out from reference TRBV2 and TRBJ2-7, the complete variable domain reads EPEVTQTPSHQVTQMGQEVILRCVPISNHLYFYWYRQILGQKVEFLVSFYNNEISEKSEIFDDQFSVERPDGSNFTLKIRSTKLEDSAMYFCASGPSWGEQYFGPGTRLTVT.

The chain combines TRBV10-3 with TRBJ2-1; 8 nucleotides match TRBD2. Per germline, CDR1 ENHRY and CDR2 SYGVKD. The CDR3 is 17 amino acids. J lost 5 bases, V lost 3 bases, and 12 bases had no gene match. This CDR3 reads CAISDSSRGGLNNEQFF. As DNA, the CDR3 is TGTGCCATCAGTGACTCATCCCGGGGGGGACTGAACAATGAGCAGTTCTTC.

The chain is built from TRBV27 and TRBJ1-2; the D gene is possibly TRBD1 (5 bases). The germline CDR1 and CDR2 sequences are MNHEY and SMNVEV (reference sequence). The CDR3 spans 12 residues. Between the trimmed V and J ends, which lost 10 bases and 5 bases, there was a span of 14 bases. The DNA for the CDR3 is TGTGCCATCCGAGATGGGGGATATGGCTACACCTTC. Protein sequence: CAIRDGGYGYTF.

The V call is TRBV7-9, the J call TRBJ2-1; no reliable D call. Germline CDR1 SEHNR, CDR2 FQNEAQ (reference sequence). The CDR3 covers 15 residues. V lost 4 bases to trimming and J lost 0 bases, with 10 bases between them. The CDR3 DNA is TGTGCCAGCAGCTACTCTACCAGCTCCTACAATGAGCAGTTCTTC. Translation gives CASSYSTSSYNEQFF.

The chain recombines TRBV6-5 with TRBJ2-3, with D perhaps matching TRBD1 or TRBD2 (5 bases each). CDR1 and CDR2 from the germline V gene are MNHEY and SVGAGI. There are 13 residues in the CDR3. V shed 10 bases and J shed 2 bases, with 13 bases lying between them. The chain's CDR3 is CATRGAATDTQYF. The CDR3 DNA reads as TGTGCCACTCGAGGGGCTGCCACAGATACGCAGTATTTT.

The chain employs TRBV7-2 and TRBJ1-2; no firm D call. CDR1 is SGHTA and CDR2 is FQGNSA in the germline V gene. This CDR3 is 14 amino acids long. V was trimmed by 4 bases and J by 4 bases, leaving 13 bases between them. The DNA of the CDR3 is TGTGCCAGCAGCTCACCTTCCCAGGTCTATGGCTACACCTTC. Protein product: CASSSPSQVYGYTF.

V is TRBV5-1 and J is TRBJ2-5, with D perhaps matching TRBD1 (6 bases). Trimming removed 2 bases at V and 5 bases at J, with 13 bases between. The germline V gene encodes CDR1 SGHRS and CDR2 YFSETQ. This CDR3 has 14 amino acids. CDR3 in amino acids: CASSFLQGVETQYF. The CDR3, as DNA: TGCGCCAGCAGCTTCCTACAGGGTGTGGAGACCCAGTACTTC.

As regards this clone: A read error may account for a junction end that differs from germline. CDR3 sequence reads: CAISEWQGLGTSGNTIYF. The DNA for the CDR3 is TGTGCCATCAGTGAATGGCAAGGCCTGGGGACCTCTGGAAACACCATATATTTT. This sequence joins TRBV6-1 and TRBJ1-3; a weak D match, TRBD1 (5 bases). The CDR3 has 18 residues. From germline, CDR1 is MNHNS and CDR2 SASEGT.

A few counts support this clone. The CDR3 DNA reads as TGTGCCAGCACCACAACAGGGGCGAATTTTTATGGCTACACCTTC. Protein sequence: CASTTTGANFYGYTF. The chain recombines TRBV7-9 with TRBJ1-2, with TRBD1 identical over 7 bases. Germline V gives CDR1 SEHNR, CDR2 FQNEAQ (reference sequence). Trimming removed 7 bases from V and 5 bases from J; junction bases left unmatched: 13. The CDR3 totals 15 residues.

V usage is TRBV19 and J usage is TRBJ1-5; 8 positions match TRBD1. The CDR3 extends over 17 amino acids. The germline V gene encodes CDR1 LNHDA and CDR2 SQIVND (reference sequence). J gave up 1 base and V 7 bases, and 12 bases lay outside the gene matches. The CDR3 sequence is CASTPRQGQTSNQPQHF. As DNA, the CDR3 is TGTGCCAGTACCCCAAGACAGGGGCAAACGAGCAATCAGCCCCAGCATTTT. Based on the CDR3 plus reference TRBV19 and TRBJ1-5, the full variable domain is DGGITQSPKYLFRKEGQNVTLSCEQNLNHDAMYWYRQDPGQGLRLIYYSQIVNDFQKGDIAEGYSVSREKKESFPLTVTSAQKNPTAFYLCASTPRQGQTSNQPQHFGDGTRLSIL.

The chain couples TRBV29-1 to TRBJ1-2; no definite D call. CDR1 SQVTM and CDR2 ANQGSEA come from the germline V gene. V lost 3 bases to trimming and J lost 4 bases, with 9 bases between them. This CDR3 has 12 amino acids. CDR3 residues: CSVDSRTYGYTF. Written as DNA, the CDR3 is TGCAGCGTTGATAGTAGAACCTATGGCTACACCTTC.

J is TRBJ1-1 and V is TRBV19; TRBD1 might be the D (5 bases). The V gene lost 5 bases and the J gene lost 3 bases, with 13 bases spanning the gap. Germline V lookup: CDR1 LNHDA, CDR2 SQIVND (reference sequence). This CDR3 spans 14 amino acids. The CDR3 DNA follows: TGTGCCAGTAGTGAGGGGTACGAGGACACTGAAGCTTTCTTT. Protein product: CASSEGYEDTEAFF.

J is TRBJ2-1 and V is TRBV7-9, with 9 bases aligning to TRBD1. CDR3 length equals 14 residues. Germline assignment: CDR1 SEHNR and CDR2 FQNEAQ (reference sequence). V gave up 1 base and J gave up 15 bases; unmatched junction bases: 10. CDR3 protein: CASSLGEGTGFRFF. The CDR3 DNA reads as TGTGCCAGCAGCTTAGGGGAGGGGACAGGGTTCCGGTTCTTC.

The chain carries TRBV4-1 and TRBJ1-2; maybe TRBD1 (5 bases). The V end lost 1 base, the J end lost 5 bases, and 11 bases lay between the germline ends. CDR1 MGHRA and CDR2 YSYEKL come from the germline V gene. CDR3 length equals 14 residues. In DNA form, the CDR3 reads TGCGCCAGCAGCCAAGCCGGGACGGCGTATGGCTACACCTTC. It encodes CASSQAGTAYGYTF.